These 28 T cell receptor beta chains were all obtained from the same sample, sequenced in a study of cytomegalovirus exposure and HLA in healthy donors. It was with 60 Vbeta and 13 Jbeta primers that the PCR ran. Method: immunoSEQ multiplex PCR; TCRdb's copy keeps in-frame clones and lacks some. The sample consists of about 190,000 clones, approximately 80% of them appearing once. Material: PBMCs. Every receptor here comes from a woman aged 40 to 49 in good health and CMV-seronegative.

The CDR3 here is CSATTVNGYTF. In DNA, the CDR3 is TGCAGTGCCACGACAGTCAATGGCTACACCTTC. V is TRBV20-1 and J is TRBJ1-2; D perhaps matches TRBD1 (5 bases). Looked up from germline, CDR1 is DFQATT and CDR2 is SNEGSKA (reference sequence). V was shortened by 6 bases and J by 6 bases, with 11 bases between the two germline ends. This CDR3 contains 11 residues.

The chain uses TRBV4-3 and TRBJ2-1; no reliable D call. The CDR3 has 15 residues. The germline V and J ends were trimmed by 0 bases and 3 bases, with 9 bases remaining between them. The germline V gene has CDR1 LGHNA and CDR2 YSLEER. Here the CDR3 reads CASSQDSQDYNEQFF. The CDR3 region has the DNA TGCGCCAGCAGCCAAGACAGCCAGGACTACAATGAGCAGTTCTTC.

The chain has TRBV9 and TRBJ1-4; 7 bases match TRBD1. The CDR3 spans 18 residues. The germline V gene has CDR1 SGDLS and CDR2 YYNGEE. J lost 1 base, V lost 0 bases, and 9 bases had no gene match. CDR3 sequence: CASSVGGGGWVTNEKLFF. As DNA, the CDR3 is TGTGCCAGCAGCGTAGGTGGAGGGGGCTGGGTAACTAATGAAAAACTGTTTTTT.

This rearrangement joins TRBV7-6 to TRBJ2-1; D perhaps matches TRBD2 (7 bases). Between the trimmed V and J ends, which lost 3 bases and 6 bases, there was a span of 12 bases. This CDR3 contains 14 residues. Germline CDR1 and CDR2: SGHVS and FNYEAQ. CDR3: CASSLWEGGNEQFF. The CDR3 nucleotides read TGTGCCAGCAGCTTGTGGGAGGGGGGCAATGAGCAGTTCTTC.

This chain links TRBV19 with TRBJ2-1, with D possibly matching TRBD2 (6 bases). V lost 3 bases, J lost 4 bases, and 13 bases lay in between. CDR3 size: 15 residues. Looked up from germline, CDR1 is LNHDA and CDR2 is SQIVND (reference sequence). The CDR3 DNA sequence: TGTGCCAGTAGTATTGACGGGAGATGGTACAATGAGCAGTTCTTC. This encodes CASSIDGRWYNEQFF.

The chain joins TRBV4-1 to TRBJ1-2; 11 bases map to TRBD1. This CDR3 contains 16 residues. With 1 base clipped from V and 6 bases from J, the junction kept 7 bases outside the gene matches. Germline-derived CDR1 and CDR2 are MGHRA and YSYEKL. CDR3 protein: CASSQGDRGMKNGYTF. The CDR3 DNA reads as TGCGCCAGCAGCCAAGGGGACAGGGGGATGAAAAATGGCTACACCTTC.

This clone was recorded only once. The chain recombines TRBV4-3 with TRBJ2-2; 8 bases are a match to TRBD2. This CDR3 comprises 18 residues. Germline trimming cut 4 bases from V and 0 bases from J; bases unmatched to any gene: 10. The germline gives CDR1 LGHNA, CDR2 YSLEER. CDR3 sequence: CASSLSLPGLANTGELFF. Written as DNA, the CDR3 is TGCGCCAGCAGCCTCTCCCTCCCGGGACTAGCGAACACCGGGGAGCTGTTTTTT.

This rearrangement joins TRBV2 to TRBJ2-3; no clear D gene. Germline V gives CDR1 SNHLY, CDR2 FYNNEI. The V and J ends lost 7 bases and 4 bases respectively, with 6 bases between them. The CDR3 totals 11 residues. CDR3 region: CASNLPDTQYF. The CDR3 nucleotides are TGTGCCAGCAACTTACCAGATACGCAGTATTTT.

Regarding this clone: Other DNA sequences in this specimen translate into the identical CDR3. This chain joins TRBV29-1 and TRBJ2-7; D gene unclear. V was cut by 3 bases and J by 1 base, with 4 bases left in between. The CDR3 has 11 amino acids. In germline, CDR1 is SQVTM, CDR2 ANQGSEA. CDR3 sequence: CSVDSSYEQYF. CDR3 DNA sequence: TGCAGCGTTGATAGTTCCTACGAGCAGTACTTC.

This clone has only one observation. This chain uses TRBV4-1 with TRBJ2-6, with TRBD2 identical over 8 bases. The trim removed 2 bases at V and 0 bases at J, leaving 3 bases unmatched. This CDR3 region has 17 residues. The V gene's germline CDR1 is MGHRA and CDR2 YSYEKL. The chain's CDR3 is CASSQSGGLSGANVLTF. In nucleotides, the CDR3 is TGCGCCAGCAGCCAAAGCGGGGGACTCTCTGGGGCCAACGTCCTGACTTTC.

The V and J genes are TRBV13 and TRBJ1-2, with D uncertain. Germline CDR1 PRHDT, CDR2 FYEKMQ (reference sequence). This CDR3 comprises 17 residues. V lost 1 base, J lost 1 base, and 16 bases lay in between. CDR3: CASSLVPSETYNYGYTF. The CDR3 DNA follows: TGTGCCAGCAGCTTAGTGCCCTCAGAGACTTATAACTATGGCTACACCTTC. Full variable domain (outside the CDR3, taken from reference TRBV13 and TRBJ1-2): AAGVIQSPRHLIKEKRETATLKCYPIPRHDTVYWYQQGPGQDPQFLISFYEKMQSDKGSIPDRFSAQQFSDYHSELNMSSLELGDSALYFCASSLVPSETYNYGYTFGSGTRLTVV.

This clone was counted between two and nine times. CDR3 DNA sequence: TGTGCCAGTAGTGCCACCGGGACAGGGACCGACCAGCCCCAGCATTTT. Translating gives CASSATGTGTDQPQHF. The rearrangement joins TRBV19 to TRBJ1-5; 9 positions agree with TRBD1. J was trimmed by 7 bases and V by 5 bases; bases with no gene match: 12. The germline CDR1 and CDR2 sequences are LNHDA and SQIVND (reference sequence). There are 16 residues in the CDR3.

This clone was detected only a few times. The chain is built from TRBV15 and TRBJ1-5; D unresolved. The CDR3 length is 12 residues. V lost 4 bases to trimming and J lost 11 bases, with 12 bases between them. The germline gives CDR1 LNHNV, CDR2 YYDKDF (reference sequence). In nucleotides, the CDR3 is TGTGCCACCAGCACCCTACCCGGGACCCAGCATTTT. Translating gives CATSTLPGTQHF.

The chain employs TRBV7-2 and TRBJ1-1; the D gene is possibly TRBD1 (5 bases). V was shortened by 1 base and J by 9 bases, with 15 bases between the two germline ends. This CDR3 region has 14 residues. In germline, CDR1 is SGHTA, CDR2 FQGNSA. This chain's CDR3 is CASSLDPGGRKAFF. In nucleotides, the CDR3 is TGTGCCAGCAGCTTAGATCCGGGGGGACGGAAAGCTTTCTTT.

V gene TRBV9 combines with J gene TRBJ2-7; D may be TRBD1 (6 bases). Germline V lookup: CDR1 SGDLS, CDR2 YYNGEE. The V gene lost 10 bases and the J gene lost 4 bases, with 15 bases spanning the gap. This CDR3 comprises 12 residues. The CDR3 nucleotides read TGTGCCGGCCAATCGGGGACATACGAGCAGTACTTC. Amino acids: CAGQSGTYEQYF.

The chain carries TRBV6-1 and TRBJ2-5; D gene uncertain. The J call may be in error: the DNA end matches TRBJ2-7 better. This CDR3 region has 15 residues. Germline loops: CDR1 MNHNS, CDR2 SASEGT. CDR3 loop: CASSETRVPRNEQYF. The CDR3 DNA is TGTGCCAGCAGTGAAACCCGGGTTCCTAGGAACGAGCAGTACTTC.

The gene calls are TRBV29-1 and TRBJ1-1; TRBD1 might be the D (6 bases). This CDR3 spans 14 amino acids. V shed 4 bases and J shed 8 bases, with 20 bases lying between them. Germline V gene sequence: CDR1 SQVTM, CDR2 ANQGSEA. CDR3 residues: CSVGGGRGTGEAFF. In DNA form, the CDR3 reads TGCAGCGTTGGGGGGGGAAGGGGGACTGGGGAAGCTTTCTTT. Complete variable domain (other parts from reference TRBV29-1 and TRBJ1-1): SAVISQKPSRDICQRGTSLTIQCQVDSQVTMMFWYRQQPGQSLTLIATANQGSEATYESGFVIDKFPISRPNLTFSTLTVSNMSPEDSSIYLCSVGGGRGTGEAFFGQGTRLTVV.

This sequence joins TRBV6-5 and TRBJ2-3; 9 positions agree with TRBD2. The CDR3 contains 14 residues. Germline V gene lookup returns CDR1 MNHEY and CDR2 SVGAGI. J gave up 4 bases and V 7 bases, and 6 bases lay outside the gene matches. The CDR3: CASKGGRASDTQYF. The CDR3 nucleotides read TGTGCCAGCAAGGGCGGGAGGGCATCAGATACGCAGTATTTT.

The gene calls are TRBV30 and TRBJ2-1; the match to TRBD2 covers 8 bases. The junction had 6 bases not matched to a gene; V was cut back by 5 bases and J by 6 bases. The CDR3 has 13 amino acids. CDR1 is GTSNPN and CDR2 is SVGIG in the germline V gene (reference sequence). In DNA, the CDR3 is TGTGCCTGGTCGACGGGAGGGGGCAATGAGCAGTTCTTC. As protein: CAWSTGGGNEQFF. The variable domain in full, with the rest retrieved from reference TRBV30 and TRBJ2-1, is SQTIHQWPATLVQPVGSPLSLECTVEGTSNPNLYWYRQAAGRGLQLLFYSVGIGQISSEVPQNLSASRPQDRQFILSSKKLLLSDSGFYLCAWSTGGGNEQFFGPGTRLTVL.

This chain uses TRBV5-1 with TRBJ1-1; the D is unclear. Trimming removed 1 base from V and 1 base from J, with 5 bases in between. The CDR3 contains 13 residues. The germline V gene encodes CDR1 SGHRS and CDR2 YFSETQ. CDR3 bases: TGCGCCAGCAGCTTGTCACAGAACACTGAAGCTTTCTTT. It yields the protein CASSLSQNTEAFF. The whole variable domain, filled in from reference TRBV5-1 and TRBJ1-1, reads KAGVTQTPRYLIKTRGQQVTLSCSPISGHRSVSWYQQTPGQGLQFLFEYFSETQRNKGNFPGRFSGRQFSNSRSEMNVSTLELGDSALYLCASSLSQNTEAFFGQGTRLTVV.

Written as DNA, the CDR3 is TGTGCCAGCAGCCTGGGACAGGGGGTTTTGGGCAATGAGCAGTTCTTC. Amino acid sequence: CASSLGQGVLGNEQFF. The chain has TRBV14 and TRBJ2-1; 11 positions match TRBD1. J lost 6 bases, V lost 4 bases, and 8 bases had no gene match. CDR3 length equals 16 residues. Germline CDR1 is SGHDN and CDR2 is FVKESK. The entire variable domain, with the rest obtained from reference TRBV14 and TRBJ2-1, is as follows: EAGVTQFPSHSVIEKGQTVTLRCDPISGHDNLYWYRRVMGKEIKFLLHFVKESKQDESGMPNNRFLAERTGGTYSTLKVQPAELEDSGVYFCASSLGQGVLGNEQFFGPGTRLTVL.

The CDR3 DNA reads as TGTGCCAGCAGCGCGATGGAGCTCACAGATACGCAGTATTTT. Residues: CASSAMELTDTQYF. The gene calls are TRBV9 and TRBJ2-3; D gene unclear. Germline CDR1 reads SGDLS; CDR2 reads YYNGEE. The CDR3 spans 14 residues. V gave up 3 bases and J gave up 2 bases, with 10 bases separating them.

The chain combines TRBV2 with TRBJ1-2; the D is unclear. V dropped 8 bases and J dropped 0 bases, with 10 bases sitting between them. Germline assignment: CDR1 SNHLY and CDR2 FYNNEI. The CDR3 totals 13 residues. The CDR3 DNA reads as TGTGCCAGCGGAGAAACGGCTAACTATGGCTACACCTTC. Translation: CASGETANYGYTF.

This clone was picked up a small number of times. CDR3: CASSLRGRAGGELFF. CDR3 bases: TGTGCCAGCAGCTTACGCGGGAGGGCAGGCGGGGAGCTGTTTTTT. The J gene is TRBJ2-2, the V gene TRBV7-3, with TRBD2 matching 9 bases. The germline gives CDR1 SGHTA, CDR2 FQGTGA. V was clipped by 2 bases and J by 7 bases; unmatched bases: 5. This CDR3 is built from 15 residues.

Here the CDR3 DNA reads TGTGCCACCAGCAGAGATCCTAACGATGAGCAGTTCTTC. It is translated as CATSRDPNDEQFF. The chain has TRBV15 and TRBJ2-1; D not certain. The V end was cut by 0 bases, the J end by 8 bases, with 8 bases between. The germline V gene encodes CDR1 LNHNV and CDR2 YYDKDF (reference sequence). This CDR3 contains 13 residues.

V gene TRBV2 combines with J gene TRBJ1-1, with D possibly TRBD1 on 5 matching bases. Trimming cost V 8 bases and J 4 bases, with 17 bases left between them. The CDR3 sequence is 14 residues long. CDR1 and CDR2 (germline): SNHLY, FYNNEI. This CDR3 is CASRDSGGSTEAFF. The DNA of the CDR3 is TGTGCCAGCCGGGACTCCGGAGGGAGCACTGAAGCTTTCTTT.

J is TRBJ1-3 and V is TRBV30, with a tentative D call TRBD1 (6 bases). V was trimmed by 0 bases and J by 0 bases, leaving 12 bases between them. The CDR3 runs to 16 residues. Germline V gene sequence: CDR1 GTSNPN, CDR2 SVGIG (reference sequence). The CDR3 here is CAWSVQGRISGNTIYF. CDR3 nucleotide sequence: TGTGCCTGGAGTGTACAGGGCAGGATCTCTGGAAACACCATATATTTT.

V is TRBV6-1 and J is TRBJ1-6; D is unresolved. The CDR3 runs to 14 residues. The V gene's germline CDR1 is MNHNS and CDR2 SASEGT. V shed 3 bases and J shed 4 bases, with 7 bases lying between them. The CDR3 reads CASSDREYNSPLHF. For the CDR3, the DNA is TGTGCCAGCAGTGACCGGGAATATAATTCACCCCTCCACTTT.